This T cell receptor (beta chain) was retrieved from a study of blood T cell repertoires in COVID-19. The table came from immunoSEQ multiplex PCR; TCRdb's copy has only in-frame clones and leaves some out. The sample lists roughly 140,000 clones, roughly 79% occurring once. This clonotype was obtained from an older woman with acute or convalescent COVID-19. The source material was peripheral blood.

CDR3 residues: CASRLEGASTDTQYF. Written as DNA, the CDR3 is TGTGCCAGTCGCCTGGAGGGGGCTAGCACAGATACGCAGTATTTT. The gene calls are TRBV19 and TRBJ2-3; a possible D gene is TRBD1 (7 bases). Germline V lookup: CDR1 LNHDA, CDR2 SQIVND (reference sequence). The V end lost 8 bases, the J end lost 0 bases, and 15 bases lay between the germline ends. This CDR3 spans 15 amino acids.